A single sample is the source of the 18 T cell receptor beta chains below, sequenced in a study of radiotherapy plus CTLA-4 blockade in lung cancer. Method: immunoSEQ multiplex PCR; TCRdb's copy keeps in-frame clones and lacks some. The sample lists about 38,000 clones; around three quarters were seen once. This specimen was peripheral blood, taken from a patient treated with radiotherapy plus ipilimumab. These receptors came from a human donor with non-small cell lung cancer who had stable disease on radiotherapy plus ipilimumab.

The CDR3 spells CAIKGIRTDTQYF. The DNA for the CDR3 is TGTGCCATCAAAGGGATTCGCACAGATACGCAGTATTTT. The J gene is TRBJ2-3, the V gene TRBV10-3; D unresolved. Trimming took off 7 bases at V and 1 base at J, with 9 bases between the two ends. Per germline, CDR1 ENHRY and CDR2 SYGVKD. The CDR3 is 13 amino acids.

In nucleotides, the CDR3 is TGTGCCAGCAGCTTCCGGGGACAGGGCCTCGGCTACACCTTC. This gives the protein CASSFRGQGLGYTF. This chain uses TRBV11-2 with TRBJ1-2; the match to TRBD1 covers 9 bases. The CDR3 runs 14 residues. V shed 3 bases, J shed 8 bases, and the junction held 7 bases outside the gene matches. Germline V CDR1 and CDR2: SGHAT, FQNNGV.

The chain carries TRBV6-5 and TRBJ1-1; D gene uncertain. Germline V lookup: CDR1 MNHEY, CDR2 SVGAGI. The CDR3 is made up of 14 amino acids. V was trimmed by 0 bases and J by 5 bases, leaving 10 bases between them. This CDR3 reads CASSYSILETEAFF. For the CDR3, the DNA is TGTGCCAGCAGTTACTCGATTTTGGAAACTGAAGCTTTCTTT.

V usage is TRBV9 and J usage is TRBJ2-5; 11 bases match TRBD2. CDR1 is SGDLS and CDR2 is YYNGEE in the germline V gene. The ends lost 4 bases at V and 2 bases at J; junction bases unmatched: 13. The CDR3 has 18 residues. CDR3 residues: CASSPRGSGGDIQETQYF. The CDR3 coding sequence is TGTGCCAGCAGCCCCCGGGGTAGCGGGGGGGATATACAAGAGACCCAGTACTTC.

The chain combines TRBV18 with TRBJ1-2, with TRBD1 matching over 8 bases. This CDR3 has 15 amino acids. The ends lost 1 base at V and 1 base at J; junction bases unmatched: 2. Looked up from germline, CDR1 is KGHSH and CDR2 is LQKENI. In nucleotides, the CDR3 is TGTGCCAGCTCACCACGGACAGGGAATAACTATGGCTACACCTTC. Encoded protein: CASSPRTGNNYGYTF.

This rearrangement joins TRBV23-1 to TRBJ2-2; possible D gene TRBD2, 6 bases. TRBV23-1 carries the ORF label, with uncertain function. Between the trimmed V and J ends, which lost 2 bases and 0 bases, there was a span of 16 bases. The CDR3 has 18 residues. Written as DNA, the CDR3 is TGCGCCAGCAGTCAAGCATATCGACCGGGGGCGAACACCGGGGAGCTGTTTTTT. Residues: CASSQAYRPGANTGELFF.

The chain uses TRBV6-5 and TRBJ2-1; 9 nucleotides line up with TRBD2. The CDR3 runs 15 residues. Trimming removed 5 bases from V and 6 bases from J; junction bases left unmatched: 8. Germline CDR1 is MNHEY and CDR2 is SVGAGI. The DNA of the CDR3 is TGTGCCAGCAGTCTCGAGAGCGGGGGGCCCAATGAGCAGTTCTTC. Translated: CASSLESGGPNEQFF.

The chain couples TRBV2 to TRBJ2-5, with 7 bases lining up with TRBD1. J lost 0 bases, V lost 8 bases, and 9 bases had no gene match. This CDR3 has 15 residues. Germline values: CDR1 SNHLY, CDR2 FYNNEI. DNA for the CDR3: TGTGCCAGCTACTCACACAGGGGCTACCAAGAGACCCAGTACTTC. Translation: CASYSHRGYQETQYF.

The chain uses TRBV7-2 and TRBJ2-5; D may correspond to TRBD1 or TRBD2 (5 bases each). The DNA end is more similar to TRBJ2-7, so the J call may be wrong. The length of the CDR3 is 12 residues. Germline CDR1 and CDR2: SGHTA and FQGNSA. CDR3 region: CASSPTAAEQYF. Written as DNA, the CDR3 is TGTGCCAGCAGCCCGACAGCGGCCGAGCAGTACTTC.

This chain joins TRBV10-3 and TRBJ1-3; no clear D. The CDR3 totals 12 residues. The germline V and J ends were trimmed by 7 bases and 4 bases, with 8 bases remaining between them. Germline CDR1 ENHRY, CDR2 SYGVKD. The CDR3 DNA sequence: TGTGCCATCATTTTTAGGGGAAACACCATATATTTT. Translation gives CAIIFRGNTIYF.

This clone was counted only a few times. The chain uses TRBV6-1 and TRBJ2-6, with D uncertain. Trimming shortened V by 6 bases and J by 2 bases, and 11 bases separated the two germline ends. CDR3 length: 15 residues. Germline loops: CDR1 MNHNS, CDR2 SASEGT. CDR3 sequence (DNA): TGTGCCAGCAGGCTCGGGTGGGCTGGGGCCAACGTCCTGACTTTC. Translated: CASRLGWAGANVLTF.

This clone has only one observation. The chain links TRBV4-3 to TRBJ1-1; D is possibly TRBD1 (5 bases). Germline-derived CDR1 and CDR2 are LGHNA and YSLEER. This CDR3 contains 18 residues. Trimming cost V 0 bases and J 0 bases, with 17 bases left between them. CDR3 coding DNA: TGCGCCAGCAGCCAAGAGTGGCGGCAGGGAAGGGTGAACACTGAAGCTTTCTTT. Translation: CASSQEWRQGRVNTEAFF.

The sample holds a few counts of this clone. The chain uses TRBV10-3 and TRBJ2-3, with TRBD2 matching over 8 bases. The CDR3 has 15 amino acids. Germline CDR1 reads ENHRY; CDR2 reads SYGVKD. The junction had 8 bases not matched to a gene; V was cut back by 8 bases and J by 1 base. The CDR3 is CAIGLSGGGTDTQYF. The CDR3 DNA follows: TGTGCCATCGGTTTGAGCGGGGGAGGCACAGATACGCAGTATTTT.

The V gene is TRBV10-3, the J gene TRBJ2-7; 11 nucleotides agree with TRBD1. The CDR3 totals 15 residues. The ends lost 3 bases at V and 5 bases at J; junction bases unmatched: 6. From germline, CDR1 is ENHRY and CDR2 SYGVKD. The CDR3 nucleotides read TGTGCCATCAGTGAACCTAGGACAGGGGGCGACGAGCAGTACTTC. Translation: CAISEPRTGGDEQYF.

The CDR3 sequence: CASSLARQGTEAFF. The DNA for the CDR3 is TGCGCCAGCAGCTTGGCCCGTCAGGGGACTGAAGCTTTCTTT. This rearrangement joins TRBV5-1 to TRBJ1-1, with D possibly being TRBD1 (6 bases). Germline CDR1 SGHRS, CDR2 YFSETQ. Trimming stripped 0 bases from V and 5 bases from J, with 11 bases between. The CDR3 is 14 amino acids.

This clone was seen once. This chain links TRBV14 with TRBJ2-5; tentatively, D is TRBD2 (6 bases). V was clipped by 4 bases and J by 4 bases, with 16 bases between them. Germline CDR1 and CDR2: SGHDN and FVKESK. The CDR3 loop spans 15 amino acids. The CDR3 loop is CASSLRDSGPETQYF. CDR3 coding DNA: TGTGCCAGCAGCCTCCGGGACTCTGGACCAGAGACCCAGTACTTC.

CDR3 bases: TGCGCCAGCGCCGTCAGCGACGGCAATCAGCCCCAGCATTTT. Encoded protein: CASAVSDGNQPQHF. The V call is TRBV4-1, the J call TRBJ1-5; D remains ambiguous. Trimming left V 8 bases short and J 2 bases short, with 13 bases between. Per germline, CDR1 MGHRA and CDR2 YSYEKL. This CDR3 is built from 14 residues.

This clone was found once. V is TRBV11-2 and J is TRBJ2-7; D might be TRBD2 (6 bases). The V end was cut by 1 base, the J end by 5 bases, with 12 bases between. CDR1 SGHAT and CDR2 FQNNGV come from the germline V gene. The CDR3 is 14 amino acids. The CDR3 nucleotides read TGTGCCAGCAGCTTAGCGTTCCGGGGGAACGAGCAGTACTTC. Encoded protein: CASSLAFRGNEQYF.